These 30 T cell receptor beta chains share one sample of origin, sequenced in a study of T cell repertoires in cytomegalovirus infection. Their cognate antigens are unknown. TCRdb reprocessed the reads via MiXCR and lists one record per CDR3 protein. The sample contains 900,000 to 950,000 distinct CDR3 sequences, 31% of which appear only once. The sample consisted of cultured CD8+ T cells from PBMCs, taken from culture after CMV antigen stimulation. Receptor source: a human donor in good health (CMV status not recorded). Some clones in this sample may be carry-over from other donors' samples.

The sample holds one count of this clonotype. The V and J genes are TRBV13 and TRBJ2-1, with D unresolved. Germline CDR1 is PRHDT and CDR2 is FYEKMQ (reference sequence). V lost 5 bases to trimming and J lost 8 bases, with 7 bases between them. The CDR3 extends over 11 amino acids. Here the CDR3 DNA reads TGTGCCAGCAGCGCACTCGATGAGCAGTTCTTC. It translates to CASSALDEQFF. Supplemented by reference TRBV13 and TRBJ2-1, the full variable domain reads AAGVIQSPRHLIKEKRETATLKCYPIPRHDTVYWYQQGPGQDPQFLISFYEKMQSDKGSIPDRFSAQQFSDYHSELNMSSLELGDSALYFCASSALDEQFFGPGTRLTVL.

This clonotype was seen repeatedly, ten times or more. The chain joins TRBV5-4 to TRBJ2-7; D gene ambiguous. CDR3 length: 12 amino acids. Germline V gives CDR1 SGHNT, CDR2 YYREEE (reference sequence). The V gene lost 0 bases and the J gene lost 4 bases, with 5 bases spanning the gap. The chain's CDR3 is CASSLDTYEQYF. Written as DNA, the CDR3 is TGTGCCAGCAGCTTGGACACTTACGAGCAGTACTTC.

The V gene is TRBV19, the J gene TRBJ1-2; possible D gene TRBD1, 5 bases. Trimming removed 5 bases at V and 1 base at J, with 17 bases between. This CDR3 has 16 residues. Germline values: CDR1 LNHDA, CDR2 SQIVND (reference sequence). The CDR3 DNA is TGTGCCAGTAGTGCCCTCCGGGACGTCTTTAACTATGGCTACACCTTC. Translated, it gives CASSALRDVFNYGYTF. The full variable domain, rest sourced from reference TRBV19 and TRBJ1-2, is DGGITQSPKYLFRKEGQNVTLSCEQNLNHDAMYWYRQDPGQGLRLIYYSQIVNDFQKGDIAEGYSVSREKKESFPLTVTSAQKNPTAFYLCASSALRDVFNYGYTFGSGTRLTVV.

The chain employs TRBV6-2 or TRBV6-3 and TRBJ1-1, with D unresolved. From germline, CDR1 is MNHEY and CDR2 SVGEGT. V dropped 2 bases and J dropped 7 bases, with 11 bases sitting between them. The CDR3 consists of 13 residues. CDR3 amino acids: CASSYDSDIEAFF. The CDR3 nucleotides are TGTGCCAGCAGTTACGATTCCGACATTGAAGCTTTCTTT.

A remark on this clonotype: A much bigger clone sits one base away, suggesting this may be a read error. The chain uses TRBV7-9 and TRBJ1-2; maybe TRBD1 (5 bases). The CDR3 spans 15 residues. Germline lookup yields CDR1 SEHNR and CDR2 FQNEAQ (reference sequence). Trimming pared 6 bases from V and 3 bases from J, leaving 17 bases between. In DNA, the CDR3 is TGTGCCAGCAGGGGGGATCGTGTGCTTGACTATGGCTACACCTTC. It encodes CASRGDRVLDYGYTF.

The rearrangement links TRBV4-1 to TRBJ2-2; 12 bases are a match to TRBD2. V lost 6 bases, J lost 4 bases, and 27 bases stayed unmatched. Germline V lookup: CDR1 MGHRA, CDR2 YSYEKL. The length of the CDR3 is 23 residues. As DNA, the CDR3 is TGCGCCAGCAGTCATCTCGTCCCGGCTTCCGGGACTAGCGGGTTTAGGGGCACCGGGGAGCTGTTTTTT. Protein sequence: CASSHLVPASGTSGFRGTGELFF.

V and J are TRBV27 and TRBJ2-3; 13 positions match TRBD2. J lost 2 bases, V lost 4 bases, and 3 bases had no gene match. The germline CDR1 and CDR2 sequences are MNHEY and SMNVEV (reference sequence). This CDR3 is built from 16 residues. Here the CDR3 DNA reads TGTGCCAGCAGTTCGGGACTAGCGGGACCCACAGATACGCAGTATTTT. It yields the protein CASSSGLAGPTDTQYF.

The rearrangement links TRBV25-1 to TRBJ2-3, with D possibly matching TRBD1 (5 bases). The CDR3 extends over 14 amino acids. CDR1 and CDR2 from the germline V gene are MGHDK and SYGVNS. Trimming removed 4 bases at V and 1 base at J, with 9 bases between. Here the CDR3 DNA reads TGTGCCAGCAGTGGCACAGGACGCACAGATACGCAGTATTTT. This sequence encodes CASSGTGRTDTQYF.

The chain joins TRBV2 to TRBJ2-3; D is perhaps TRBD1 (6 bases). The CDR3 is 15 amino acids. Germline V lookup: CDR1 SNHLY, CDR2 FYNNEI. The V gene lost 3 bases and the J gene lost 4 bases, with 14 bases spanning the gap. The CDR3 sequence: CASSDRGGQPDTQYF. The CDR3 DNA sequence: TGTGCCAGCAGTGACCGTGGGGGACAACCAGATACGCAGTATTTT.

The chain carries TRBV5-5 and TRBJ2-1; the D gene could be TRBD1 or TRBD2 (5 bases each). The CDR3 extends over 14 amino acids. V lost 4 bases to trimming and J lost 6 bases, with 14 bases between them. Germline-derived CDR1 and CDR2 are SGHKS and YYEKEE (reference sequence). The chain's CDR3 is CASSPGAGSNEQFF. The CDR3 DNA reads TGTGCCAGCAGCCCTGGGGCGGGCTCCAATGAGCAGTTCTTC.

This clonotype was seen a handful of times. The CDR3 DNA is TGTGCCAGCAGCCTGGGACACCCAGCTTATCAAGAGACCCAGTACTTC. It specifies CASSLGHPAYQETQYF. The chain has TRBV6-1 and TRBJ2-5; TRBD1 might be the D (6 bases). Germline CDR1 and CDR2: MNHNS and SASEGT. Deletions cut 6 bases from V and 2 bases from J, with 19 bases between. The CDR3 has 16 amino acids.

Many counts were recorded for this clonotype. Its ends do not fully match the called genes, so a read error is possible. This chain connects TRBV12-3 or TRBV12-4 to TRBJ1-1; TRBD1 matches at 7 bases. This CDR3 is built from 12 residues. Here the CDR3 DNA reads TGTGCCAGCAGCTTAGGGACAGTTGAAGCTTTCTTT. This sequence encodes CASSLGTVEAFF.

This clonotype was observed many times. The CDR3 nucleotides read TGCGCCAGCAGCCAAGATAGGGGGCAGGATGTGGATCAGCCCCAGCATTTT. Translation gives CASSQDRGQDVDQPQHF. The chain recombines TRBV4-1 with TRBJ1-5; 7 bases align to TRBD1. The trim removed 0 bases at V and 5 bases at J, leaving 10 bases unmatched. This CDR3 has 17 residues. Germline CDR1 and CDR2: MGHRA and YSYEKL.

This clonotype was detected only a few times. The chain has TRBV12-5 and TRBJ2-1; no clear D gene. The CDR3 extends over 15 amino acids. CDR1 LGHNT and CDR2 FRNRAP come from the germline V gene. V was trimmed by 3 bases and J by 8 bases, leaving 17 bases between them. The CDR3 loop is CASGFGPRGLDEQFF. The CDR3, as DNA: TGTGCTAGTGGTTTCGGACCCCGTGGGTTGGATGAGCAGTTCTTC.

This clonotype was counted between two and nine times. The chain employs TRBV27 and TRBJ1-6, with D possibly TRBD1 on 5 matching bases. CDR3 length equals 16 residues. Germline V gives CDR1 MNHEY, CDR2 SMNVEV (reference sequence). V lost 6 bases to trimming and J lost 15 bases, with 27 bases between them. CDR3 DNA: TGTGCCAGCAGCCCTCAATTTGGGACTCAAGGTGAAGTCCTCCACTTT. Its protein product is CASSPQFGTQGEVLHF.

The V and J genes are TRBV4-1 and TRBJ1-5; D unclear. The CDR3 has 15 residues. Between the trimmed V and J ends, which lost 0 bases and 7 bases, there was a span of 13 bases. CDR1 is MGHRA and CDR2 is YSYEKL in the germline V gene. CDR3 loop: CASSQDLGGGQPQHF. CDR3 DNA sequence: TGCGCCAGCAGCCAAGATCTCGGTGGAGGGCAGCCCCAGCATTTT.

The chain joins TRBV12-3 or TRBV12-4 to TRBJ2-2; D is unresolved. V was cut by 4 bases and J by 9 bases, with 9 bases left in between. CDR3 size: 12 residues. The DNA for the CDR3 is TGTGCCAGCAGTTCCTCGGGTCGGGAGCTGTTTTTT. It is translated as CASSSSGRELFF.

The rearrangement joins TRBV27 to TRBJ2-7; D might be TRBD1 (5 bases). CDR1 is MNHEY and CDR2 is SMNVEV in the germline V gene (reference sequence). Trimming removed 4 bases from V and 3 bases from J, with 10 bases in between. This CDR3 region has 13 residues. CDR3: CASSSAGYYEQYF. CDR3 nucleotides: TGTGCCAGCAGTTCCGCAGGGTACTACGAGCAGTACTTC.

The chain joins TRBV6-2 or TRBV6-3 to TRBJ1-1, with D perhaps matching TRBD1 (5 bases). Trimming left V 6 bases short and J 3 bases short, with 14 bases between. Germline CDR1 MNHEY, CDR2 SVGEGT. The CDR3 is made up of 14 amino acids. CDR3 region: CASRYGLGDTEAFF. The CDR3 DNA follows: TGTGCCAGCAGATATGGGCTAGGGGACACTGAAGCTTTCTTT.

This clonotype was seen a few times. CDR3 sequence reads: CASSAGSTYEQYF. CDR3 in DNA: TGCGCCAGCAGCGCGGGATCAACCTACGAGCAGTACTTC. The chain joins TRBV5-1 to TRBJ2-7; maybe TRBD2 (6 bases). Trimming stripped 4 bases from V and 2 bases from J, with 10 bases between. CDR3 length equals 13 residues. CDR1 is SGHRS and CDR2 is YFSETQ in the germline V gene.

The sample holds a few counts of this clonotype. This chain joins TRBV7-9 and TRBJ2-1; the match to TRBD2 covers 14 bases. V shed 2 bases and J 0 bases; nucleotides not matched to a gene: 6. Germline V gene lookup returns CDR1 SEHNR and CDR2 FQNEAQ (reference sequence). The CDR3 is made up of 19 amino acids. The CDR3 DNA reads TGTGCCAGCAGCTTAAAAGGACTAGCGGGGGGACGCTCCTACAATGAGCAGTTCTTC. It yields the protein CASSLKGLAGGRSYNEQFF. The full variable domain, with the rest looked up from reference TRBV7-9 and TRBJ2-1, is DTGVSQNPRHKITKRGQNVTFRCDPISEHNRLYWYRQTLGQGPEFLTYFQNEAQLEKSRLLSDRFSAERPKGSFSTLEIQRTEQGDSAMYLCASSLKGLAGGRSYNEQFFGPGTRLTVL.

The chain has TRBV7-9 and TRBJ1-2, with 7 positions matching TRBD1. This CDR3 has 19 amino acids. Germline CDR1 is SEHNR and CDR2 is FQNEAQ (reference sequence). Trimming cost V 1 base and J 2 bases; bases outside gene matches: 16. DNA of the CDR3: TGTGCCAGCAGCTTAGTAAATTGGGGCAGGGGGATAGGAAACTATGGCTACACCTTC. It yields the protein CASSLVNWGRGIGNYGYTF.

This clonotype was recorded at least ten times. This rearrangement joins TRBV5-4 to TRBJ1-1, with 9 bases identical to TRBD1. The CDR3 length is 15 residues. Germline assignment: CDR1 SGHNT and CDR2 YYREEE (reference sequence). J was trimmed by 5 bases and V by 4 bases; bases with no gene match: 9. The CDR3 DNA reads TGTGCCAGCAGCCCAATGACAGGGGGACGTACTGAAGCTTTCTTT. As protein: CASSPMTGGRTEAFF.

The V call is TRBV6-5, the J call TRBJ2-3, with 9 bases fitting TRBD1. CDR1 MNHEY and CDR2 SVGAGI come from the germline V gene. The junction had 4 bases not matched to a gene; V was cut back by 0 bases and J by 6 bases. The CDR3 extends over 15 amino acids. CDR3: CASSYSLGTGDTQYF. The CDR3 DNA sequence: TGTGCCAGCAGTTACTCATTGGGGACAGGGGATACGCAGTATTTT.

This clonotype was seen more than once but under ten times. This chain connects TRBV4-1 to TRBJ2-6; possibly TRBD1 for D (6 bases). Germline-derived CDR1 and CDR2 are MGHRA and YSYEKL. The CDR3 runs 14 residues. With 6 bases removed from V and 3 bases from J, the gap between germline ends came to 9 bases. The CDR3 DNA reads TGCGCCAGCAGTAACAGGGTTGGGGCCAACGTCCTGACTTTC. This codes for CASSNRVGANVLTF.

This clonotype was seen repeatedly, ten times or more. This chain uses TRBV7-6 with TRBJ2-1, with 13 bases identical to TRBD2. This CDR3 comprises 15 residues. Germline assignment: CDR1 SGHVS and CDR2 FNYEAQ. The V segment lost 3 bases and the J segment 7 bases; nucleotides outside the gene matches: 3. The CDR3 loop is CASSFGTSGVNEQFF. CDR3 DNA sequence: TGTGCCAGCAGCTTTGGGACTAGCGGGGTGAATGAGCAGTTCTTC.

This clonotype was counted between two and nine times. The chain links TRBV5-4 to TRBJ2-1, with 7 bases lining up with TRBD1. This CDR3 spans 15 amino acids. Germline assignment: CDR1 SGHNT and CDR2 YYREEE (reference sequence). Germline trimming cut 2 bases from V and 3 bases from J; bases unmatched to any gene: 5. CDR3 loop: CASSFEGADYNEQFF. In DNA, the CDR3 is TGTGCCAGCAGCTTTGAGGGGGCGGACTACAATGAGCAGTTCTTC.

This clonotype was counted at least ten times. The rearrangement joins TRBV7-2 to TRBJ2-3; 9 bases are shared with TRBD2. CDR3 length: 16 residues. Looked up from germline, CDR1 is SGHTA and CDR2 is FQGNSA. Trimming took 5 bases from V and 6 from J; bases not matched to a gene: 12. The CDR3 DNA sequence: TGTGCCAGCAGCAGATTCGCGGGGGGGCCTGGGGATACGCAGTATTTT. Its translation is CASSRFAGGPGDTQYF.

This clonotype was recorded a few times. This rearrangement joins TRBV7-6 to TRBJ1-5, with unresolved D. The V and J ends lost 1 base and 1 base respectively, with 20 bases between them. The CDR3 covers 19 residues. The germline V gene encodes CDR1 SGHVS and CDR2 FNYEAQ. This CDR3 reads CASSLDPPRGRISNQPQHF. DNA for the CDR3: TGTGCCAGCAGCTTAGACCCCCCCCGGGGTAGAATCAGCAATCAGCCCCAGCATTTT.

This clonotype has just one count. This chain links TRBV14 with TRBJ2-4; TRBD2 is a possible D gene (6 bases). Trimming took off 0 bases at V and 1 base at J, with 13 bases between the two ends. Germline V gives CDR1 SGHDN, CDR2 FVKESK. The CDR3 sequence is 17 residues long. This CDR3 reads CASSQDNGGRAKNIQYF. CDR3 DNA: TGTGCCAGCAGCCAAGATAACGGGGGTCGGGCCAAAAACATTCAGTACTTC.